This entry describes one T cell receptor beta chain. The data were produced by immunoSEQ multiplex PCR, yet TCRdb's version contains in-frame clones alone and is incomplete. Found here are 55,000 to 70,000 clones, over 80% of them singletons; the top ten hold less than 4%. The sample originates from a study of OX40 agonist ivuxolimab in advanced cancers. CDR3 length: 15 residues. V lost 1 base, J lost 4 bases, and 7 bases stayed unmatched. Germline V lookup: CDR1 SGHRS, CDR2 YFSETQ. The TCR sequence derives from an adult with an advanced solid tumor such as melanoma, head and neck, liver or kidney cancer. The J gene is TRBJ2-5, the V gene TRBV5-1; 7 bases fit TRBD2. This specimen consisted of CD4+ or CD8+ T cells sorted from blood, obtained in a trial of the OX40 agonist ivuxolimab. The CDR3 loop reads CASSLSPGRRETQYF. The CDR3 DNA reads TGCGCCAGCAGCTTGTCCCCCGGGAGGCGAGAGACCCAGTACTTC. Full variable domain (missing parts from reference TRBV5-1 and TRBJ2-5): KAGVTQTPRYLIKTRGQQVTLSCSPISGHRSVSWYQQTPGQGLQFLFEYFSETQRNKGNFPGRFSGRQFSNSRSEMNVSTLELGDSALYLCASSLSPGRRETQYFGPGTRLLVL.